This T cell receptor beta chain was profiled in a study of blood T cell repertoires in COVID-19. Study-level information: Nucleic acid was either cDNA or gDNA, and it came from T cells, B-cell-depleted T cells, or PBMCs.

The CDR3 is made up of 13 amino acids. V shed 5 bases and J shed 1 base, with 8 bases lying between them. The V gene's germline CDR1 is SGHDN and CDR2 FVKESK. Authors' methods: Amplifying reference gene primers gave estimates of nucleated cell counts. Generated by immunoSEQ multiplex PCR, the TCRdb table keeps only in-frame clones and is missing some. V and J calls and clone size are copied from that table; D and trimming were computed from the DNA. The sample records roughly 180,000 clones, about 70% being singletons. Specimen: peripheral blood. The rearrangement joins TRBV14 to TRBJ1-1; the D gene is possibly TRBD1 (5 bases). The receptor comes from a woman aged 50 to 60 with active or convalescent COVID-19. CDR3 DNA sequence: TGTGCCAGCAGCAAGGGGCGGAACACTGAAGCTTTCTTT. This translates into CASSKGRNTEAFF.